This TCR beta chain derives from a study of CD8 T cells in Susac syndrome (dated by TCRdb to 2018 to 2020). For the wider study: Whether CD8+ T cell activation and differentiation in Susac syndrome was antigen driven was tested using repertoire sequencing.

Results and caveats for the whole study, not just this receptor: The number of individuals in the TCR sequencing and HLA analysis was recognized as being relatively small.

RNA was extracted with the RNeasy kit and roughly 0.45 to 1 ug was reverse transcribed using random hexamers. The immunoSEQ multiplex PCR assay, covering 54 Vbeta and 13 Jbeta segments, was used to amplify TCR beta CDR3 regions. PCR amplification bias was corrected using a synthetic template baseline for primer optimization and computational correction. Turning to the authors' computational methods: Reads were annotated to V, D and J genes per IMGT and analyzed with immunoSEQ Analyzer, keeping only productive sequences. Clonality was computed as one minus Shannon entropy normalized by log2 of the number of productive unique sequences. For each patient and control, public and private clones were evaluated among the 100 most prevalent clones. Clones were defined as Susac-specific when absent from the healthy and MS cohorts, from fewer than 1,200 published viral clones and from other ImmuneACCESS disease sequences. The public reads were run again by TCRdb, first through fastp at Q25 and then through MiXCR, and only productive beta chains were kept. Records with the same CDR3 protein are collapsed into one entry carrying the most frequent genes and DNA. V and J calls and clone size were set by TCRdb, not the authors. The sample profile shows over 150,000 distinct CDR3 sequences; roughly 92% of them were found once. The ten largest clones capture around 0.1% of the sample.

Concerning this clonotype: Its antigen is unknown. Per-base quality was not reported, and no clone a single base away is much larger than it.

Peripheral blood CD8+ and CD4+ T cells from healthy donors, Susac syndrome patients and multiple sclerosis patients were profiled by high-throughput TCR beta sequencing. The multiple sclerosis controls were treatment-naive patients whose relapsing-remitting disease, either stable or active, fulfilled the revised McDonald criteria. Bulk CD8+ and CD4+ T cells were purified by magnetic negative isolation, whereas CD8+ TEMRA cells were enriched by FACS. Blood was drawn into EDTA tubes, processed within 24 hours, and PBMCs were isolated by density gradient centrifugation. PBMCs intended for TCR sequencing were cryopreserved in liquid nitrogen and thawed later in a water bath at 37 degrees C. The sorted or isolated CD4+, CD8+ and CD8+ TEMRA cells reached a purity of at least 90%. The germline V gene gives CDR1 as ENHRY and CDR2 as SYGVKD. CDR3 length: 15 amino acids, cysteine to phenylalanine. The kept DNA is CDR3 alone, 45 bases in frame from the first base. Relative to germline, V is missing 0 bases and J is missing 1 base, with 2 bases of the junction outside any gene match.

The TCR was taken from a human donor with multiple sclerosis. The specimen sequenced was CD4+ T cells from PBMCs. The rearrangement joined TRBV10-3 to TRBJ1-2; TRBD1 lines up with 7 middle nucleotides. DNA sequence: TGTGCCATCAGTGAGTCGACAGGGAATAACTATGGCTACACCTTC. Its protein reads: CAISESTGNNYGYTF.